This TCR beta chain is from a study of blood T cell repertoires in COVID-19. The CDR3 extends over 16 amino acids. Trimming removed 1 base from V and 2 bases from J; junction bases left unmatched: 4. Germline V gene sequence: CDR1 PRHDT, CDR2 FYEKMQ (reference sequence). Per the original data handling: Estimates of nucleated cell counts were drawn from the amplification of reference gene primers. Only in-frame clones appear in the TCRdb table, and some are missing; sequencing was by immunoSEQ multiplex PCR. V and J calls and clone size are those listed in that table; D and trimming were worked out from the DNA. The sample lists more than 200,000 clones, about nine tenths seen once, with more than 7% in the top ten. The table lists this clone with a few counts.

The sample comprised PBMCs or T cells enriched from blood (not recorded which). The TCR originated in a man under 40 in a cohort exposed to, infected with or recovered from COVID-19 (not recorded which). The chain is built from TRBV13 and TRBJ1-3, with 8 bases fitting TRBD1. The CDR3 nucleotides read TGTGCCAGCAGCTTAGATCGGACAGGGACTGGAAACACCATATATTTT. As protein: CASSLDRTGTGNTIYF. Full variable domain (rest looked up from reference TRBV13 and TRBJ1-3): AAGVIQSPRHLIKEKRETATLKCYPIPRHDTVYWYQQGPGQDPQFLISFYEKMQSDKGSIPDRFSAQQFSDYHSELNMSSLELGDSALYFCASSLDRTGTGNTIYFGEGSWLTVV.